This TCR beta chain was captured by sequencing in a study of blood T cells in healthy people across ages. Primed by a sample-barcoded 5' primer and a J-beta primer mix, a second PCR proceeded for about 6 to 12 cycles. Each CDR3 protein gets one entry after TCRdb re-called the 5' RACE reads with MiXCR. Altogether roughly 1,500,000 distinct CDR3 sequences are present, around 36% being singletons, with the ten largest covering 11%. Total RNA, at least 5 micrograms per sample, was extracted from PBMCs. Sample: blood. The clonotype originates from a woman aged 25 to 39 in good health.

The CDR3 loop is CASSNTSPGRVRSEQFF. CDR3 in DNA: TGTGCCAGCAGCAACACCTCTCCCGGCAGGGTTAGAAGTGAGCAGTTCTTC. This chain connects TRBV7-9 to TRBJ2-1; perhaps TRBD1 as D (5 bases). This CDR3 is built from 17 residues. CDR1 and CDR2 (germline): SEHNR, FQNEAQ (reference sequence). Trimming shortened V by 5 bases and J by 9 bases, and 26 bases separated the two germline ends.